The entry below describes one T cell receptor beta chain. Its specificity is unknown. This sample is drawn from a study of T-cell memory formation after mild COVID-19. TCRdb re-called the 5' RACE reads with MiXCR, one entry per CDR3 protein. This sample has roughly 130,000 distinct CDR3 sequences, with about 17% found just once. Germline V gene sequence: CDR1 SNHLY, CDR2 FYNNEI. This CDR3 region has 15 residues. V lost 7 bases to trimming and J lost 4 bases, with 16 bases between them. The study's findings and limits: Contracting CD4+ clones lay largely in CM and EM, with CD8+ ones residing in EMRA. A balance of CD4 and CD8 characterized clones contracting day 15 to 85, whereas later expanders leaned CD4+. Pre-infection memory already had some responding clones, implying cross-reactive memory joined.

What was sequenced was PBMCs or a T cell subset sorted from them (not recorded which). This clonotype originated in an adult woman who had mild COVID-19 (a few samples of this study predate the infection). Cell type and time point are not known. The V gene is TRBV2, the J gene TRBJ2-2; D possibly corresponds to TRBD1 (5 bases). CDR3 protein: CASTGREVVTGELFF. Here the CDR3 DNA reads TGTGCCAGCACCGGCAGGGAAGTTGTCACCGGGGAGCTGTTTTTT.